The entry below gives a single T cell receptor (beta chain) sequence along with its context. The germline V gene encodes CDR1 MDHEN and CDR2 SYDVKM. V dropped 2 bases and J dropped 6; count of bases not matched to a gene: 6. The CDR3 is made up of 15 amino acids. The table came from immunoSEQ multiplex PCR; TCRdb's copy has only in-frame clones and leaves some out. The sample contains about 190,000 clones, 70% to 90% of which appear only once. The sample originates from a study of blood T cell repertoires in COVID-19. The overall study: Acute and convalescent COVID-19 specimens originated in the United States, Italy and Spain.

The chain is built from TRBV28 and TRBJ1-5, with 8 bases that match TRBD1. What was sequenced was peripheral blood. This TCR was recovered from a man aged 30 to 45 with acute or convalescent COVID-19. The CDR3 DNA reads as TGTGCCAGCAGTTTAGACAGGGGTCGGACTCAGCCCCAGCATTTT. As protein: CASSLDRGRTQPQHF. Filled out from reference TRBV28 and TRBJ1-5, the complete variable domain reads DVKVTQSSRYLVKRTGEKVFLECVQDMDHENMFWYRQDPGLGLRLIYFSYDVKMKEKGDIPEGYSVSREKKERFSLILESASTNQTSMYLCASSLDRGRTQPQHFGDGTRLSIL.